The text below deals with one T cell receptor (beta chain). Which antigen it targets is not known. Per sample, around 250 ng of peripheral blood genomic DNA, approximately 37,500 genome equivalents, was used for TRB amplification. TRB rearrangements were amplified by multiplex PCR following a touch-down protocol, with the TRB-A and TRB-B primer pools mixed in one tube. Illumina adapters and sample indices were added to the amplicons through two consecutive PCR reactions using Phusion HS II polymerase. The amplicons were purified from gel with the NucleoSpin Gel and PCR Clean-up kit, after which the amplicons were quantified by Qubit and checked for quality on an Agilent 2100 Bioanalyzer. Sequencing of the libraries was done on an Illumina MiSeq with paired-end, single-indexed, 600-cycle runs. Processing in the source paper ran as follows. Alignment and assembly of TRB reads were performed with MiXCR version 2.1.12 and the default MiXCR reference library. A clone was defined by each unique CDR3 nucleotide sequence, and the analysis included only productive sequences with two or more reads. Repertoire diversity was assessed with alpha-parameterized diversity profiles (alpha 0 to 5), including the Shannon (alpha 1) and Simpson (alpha 2) indices, which were computed with an R script. Combinatorial TRB VJ usage was computed with the tcR package and compared between cohorts by principal component analysis with ade4. TCRbeta CDR3s were clustered with GLIPH on cohort pairs matched by age and read depth, and cluster frequencies were compared by Wilcoxon test. Through TCRdb reprocessing, the reads give one entry per CDR3 protein sequence; DNA is omitted. TCRdb, not the authors, supplied the V and J calls. In this sample's table one finds roughly 7,000 distinct CDR3 sequences. Of the sample, more than 15% falls within the top ten clones.

The sample is drawn from a study of T cell clusters in autoimmune cytopenias (dated by TCRdb to the late 2010s). Regarding the research as a whole: Among healthy donor controls, the mean age was approximately 52 years, the median age was roughly 60 years, and 22 of 43 were female. TRB and IGH repertoires from peripheral blood were sequenced in autoimmune cytopenia patients at active disease and during treatment follow-up, with healthy, CLL and autoimmune hepatitis controls included alongside. The study was designed to test whether a disease-specific immune repertoire signature usable as a blood-based biomarker is carried by autoimmune cytopenia patients. Autoimmune hepatitis repertoires were compared against around 20 age- and sex-matched healthy donors. Controls were under 30 age-matched healthy donors for primary cytopenia and around 13 age-matched CLL patients for secondary cytopenia. Per sample, TRB sequencing gave a median depth of about 49,000 reads and a median of 2,350 distinct TRB clonotypes. Results and caveats for the whole study, not just this receptor: A lack of physiological T cell clusters in primary autoimmune cytopenia patients was suggested by GLIPH, as 51 clusters were found to be exclusive to healthy donors versus roughly 15 exclusive to patients. In the comparison of secondary cytopenia with CLL, the cluster-lack signature was not observed, apparently because the dominant lymphoma-associated repertoire masked the signature. About 3.2-fold more exclusive TRB clusters were observed in healthy donors than in active autoimmune hepatitis patients, consistent with an autoimmunity-wide signature. The TRB repertoire shifts, including less even repertoires in secondary cytopenia and CLL, mostly reflected lymphoma bias and not autoimmunity. The T cell clusters were defined only in silico, and the functional role of the clusters still needed to be validated experimentally.

The cysteine opens and the phenylalanine closes a CDR3 of 16 amino acids. The record lacks a DNA sequence. From a lookup of the germline V gene, CDR1 and CDR2 are ENHRY and SYGVKD. The sample was also reused in another study, on T cell repertoires in aging, cancer and after chemotherapy. As that second paper reports: Donors were distributed across six age groups ranging from 30 or younger to 70 or older, with at least three individuals included per group. TCR repertoires from healthy donor controls were recorded over periods of several months to years and showed clear clonal overlap between repeated samplings. The complete dataset included approximately 10 million TCR reads. Compared with age-matched healthy donors, untreated patients with hematological or solid cancers had significantly lower TCR diversity and higher clonality in blood. In healthy donors, the drop in TCR diversity with age came mainly from a loss of richness, whereas in cancer patients a loss of evenness also played a part. In both cancer cohorts, the median generation probability rose over the chemotherapy interval, which suggests that the repertoire was reconstituted through rebound thymic output. It was noted by the authors that conclusions about immunological memory after chemotherapy cannot be drawn from the repertoire data. To look at immunoaging and at how T cells reconstitute after chemotherapy, the study profiled TCR beta repertoires in peripheral blood from both healthy donors and cancer patients. The cohort comprised 200 to 250 cancer patients, approximately 90 with hematological and around 120 with solid cancers, plus 95 healthy donors as a reference group. MiXCR versions 2.12 and 3.0.5 were used to process the TRB sequences. The repertoire metrics were Shannon diversity, evenness, clonality (defined as one minus evenness), and alpha-parameterized diversity profiles covering alpha 0 to 5. Generation probabilities of clones in paired pre- and post-chemotherapy samples were computed with the IGoR algorithm.

Sequenced sample: peripheral blood. The chain is assembled from TRBV10-3 and TRBJ1-2; absent DNA, TCRdb's TRBD1 call cannot be checked. This TCR was recovered from a human donor in good health. The CDR3 loop reads CAISGGAQGPRSGYTF.